This T cell receptor (beta chain) is from a study of blood T cell repertoires in COVID-19. Overall study context: There were acute and convalescent COVID-19 samples, and they came from the United States, Italy and Spain.

TCRdb's table, derived via immunoSEQ multiplex PCR, lists solely in-frame clones and lacks some. Here the sample spans about 330,000 clones, 80% to 90% being singletons. All enrollees were about 18 to 90 years old and from roughly 22 US areas. This CDR3 spans 14 amino acids. Unmatched junction bases numbered 5, after V lost 0 bases and J lost 6 bases. Germline V gene lookup returns CDR1 SGHRS and CDR2 YFSETQ. This sequence was found in a woman between 18 and 30 years old who had recovered from COVID-19. The specimen was PBMCs or T cells enriched from blood (not recorded which). The rearrangement links TRBV5-1 to TRBJ2-7; 8 bases align to TRBD1. This CDR3 reads CASSLGQGFSEQYF. The DNA of the CDR3 is TGCGCCAGCAGCTTGGGACAGGGGTTCAGCGAGCAGTACTTC.